The rows below give T cell receptor beta chains drawn from one sample of a study of response to subunit inactivated influenza vaccine. TCRdb used MiXCR to reprocess the RT-PCR reads, holding one entry per CDR3 protein. The table records approximately 530,000 distinct CDR3 sequences, about an eighth of them present only once. The sample consisted of PBMCs from blood, taken about 6 weeks after vaccination. The receptors shown here come from a man aged 50-59 years who received an inactivated influenza vaccine. Each CDR3 is given with its conserved first and last residue. The D gene is left open where the match is weak. Clone size is shown for a subset of rows, as once, few, many or a class of expanded clone.

TRBD2,TRBV6-2/TRBV6-3,few,TRBJ2-1,TGTGCCAGCAGTTACCTGTCCGGGACTAGCTACAATGAGCAGTTCTTC,CASSYLSGTSYNEQFF
-,TRBV7-9,-,TRBJ1-4,TGTGCCAGCAGCTTAGATCAGGGGAATAATGAAAAACTGTTTTTT,CASSLDQGNNEKLFF
-,TRBV27,-,TRBJ2-7,TGTGCCAGCAGTTTGGGGATACCCTACGAGCAGTACTTC,CASSLGIPYEQYF
TRBD1,TRBV20-1,-,TRBJ2-5,TGCAGTGCTGAGGGGGCGGGCAGGGCTGCTAGTGGTGACGAGACCCAGTACTTC,CSAEGAGRAASGDETQYF
-,TRBV12-5,-,TRBJ2-5,TGTGCTAGTGGTTTGGGAGTAAGCCAGGCGGGGACCCAGTACTTC,CASGLGVSQAGTQYF
-,TRBV7-3,few,TRBJ2-3,TGTGCCAGCAGCTTATCCCCTGGGGAACCTACGCAGTATTTT,CASSLSPGEPTQYF
TRBD2,TRBV7-2,-,TRBJ2-7,TGTGCCAGCAGCTTAGCTGCGGGGGGGTACGAGCAGTACTTC,CASSLAAGGYEQYF
TRBD2,TRBV20-1,few,TRBJ2-3,TGCAGTGCTAGAGTCCTTTTGCGGACTAGCGGGGAGACAGATACGCAGTATTTT,CSARVLLRTSGETDTQYF
-,TRBV10-3,-,TRBJ1-6,TGTGCCATCAGTGAACGACGGGAAAATTCACCCCTCCACTTT,CAISERRENSPLHF
-,TRBV20-1,few,TRBJ2-3,TGCAGTGCATCCCCGGGAGATACGCAGTATTTT,CSASPGDTQYF
TRBD2,TRBV14,-,TRBJ2-7,TGTGCCAGCAGCCAAGTATGGGGGGGTGAGCAGTACTTC,CASSQVWGGEQYF
-,TRBV4-3,few,TRBJ1-1,TGCGCCAGCAGCAATCAGGGTGCGAGCACTGAAGCTTTCTTT,CASSNQGASTEAFF
TRBD2,TRBV29-1,many,TRBJ2-7,TGCAGCGTTGGGACTAGCGGGAGTTTCTACGAGCAGTACTTC,CSVGTSGSFYEQYF
-,TRBV29-1,many,TRBJ2-7,TGCAGCGCCACCGACCTGTACGAGCAGTACTTC,CSATDLYEQYF
-,TRBV7-2,few,TRBJ2-2,TGTGCCAGCAGCTCATTGGGGGCAGGGACCGGGGAGCTGTTTTTT,CASSSLGAGTGELFF
-,TRBV25-1,-,TRBJ2-5,TGTGCCAGCAGTCCCAGGGCCCCCCAGGAGACCCAGTACTTC,CASSPRAPQETQYF
-,TRBV12-3/TRBV12-4,many,TRBJ2-7,TGTGCCAGCAGTTTACTCCCCTACGAGCAGTACTTC,CASSLLPYEQYF
-,TRBV15,few,TRBJ2-2,TGTGCCACCAGCAGTTCTTGGGACAGGCGCCTAGCGGGGAGCACCGGGGAGCTGTTTTTT,CATSSSWDRRLAGSTGELFF
-,TRBV20-1,few,TRBJ1-4,TGCAGTGCTAAACGGGACTGGGATGAAAAACTGTTTTTT,CSAKRDWDEKLFF
TRBD2,TRBV3-1,few,TRBJ2-7,TGTGCCAGCAGCCAATCACTAGCGGGAGGGTACGAGCAGTACTTC,CASSQSLAGGYEQYF
TRBD2,TRBV18,-,TRBJ2-1,TGTGCCACCAAAACTAGCGGGAGGAATGAGCAGTTCTTC,CATKTSGRNEQFF
TRBD2,TRBV29-1,few,TRBJ2-5,TGCAGCGTCAGGACTAGCGAGGAGACCCAGTACTTC,CSVRTSEETQYF
-,TRBV5-1,many,TRBJ2-6,TGCGCCAGCAGCTCCTCATCGAGTTGGGCTGGGGCCAACGTCCTGACTTTC,CASSSSSSWAGANVLTF
-,TRBV6-2/TRBV6-3,few,TRBJ2-1,TGTGCCAGCAACCCGGGACTCCTCATCTACAATGAGCAGTTCTTC,CASNPGLLIYNEQFF
-,TRBV29-1,many,TRBJ2-3,TGCAGCATGATCCTAGCGAGCCTCACAGATACGCAGTATTTT,CSMILASLTDTQYF
-,TRBV4-2,many,TRBJ1-1,TGTGCCAGCAGCCAGGCGGACATCCAGAACACTGAAGCTTTCTTT,CASSQADIQNTEAFF
-,TRBV6-2/TRBV6-3,-,TRBJ2-1,TGTGCCAGCACCAACTTCCTGAGCTCCTACAATGAGCAGTTCTTC,CASTNFLSSYNEQFF
-,TRBV7-6,few,TRBJ2-5,TGTGCCAGCAGCTTAATTAGCCGGGACCTGAAGACCCAGTACTTC,CASSLISRDLKTQYF
-,TRBV20-1,few,TRBJ2-5,TGCAGTGCGGAAACTACGGCGGAGACCCAGTACTTC,CSAETTAETQYF
-,TRBV7-4,-,TRBJ2-5,TGTGCCAGCAGCCCCTGGGGGGACGGAAAAGAGACCCAGTACTTC,CASSPWGDGKETQYF
TRBD2,TRBV5-4,few,TRBJ2-1,TGTGCCAGCAGCGCAGGGACTAGCGGCGACAATGAGCAGTTCTTC,CASSAGTSGDNEQFF
-,TRBV7-9,few,TRBJ2-4,TGTGCCAGCAGCCTATGGGGGACAGCCAAAAACATTCAGTACTTC,CASSLWGTAKNIQYF
-,TRBV6-5,-,TRBJ1-6,TGTGCCAGCAGTTGGGGCAGGGACTCTTCACCCCTCCACTTT,CASSWGRDSSPLHF
TRBD1,TRBV11-2,-,TRBJ2-3,TGTGCCAGCAGCTTAGATCTATGGACAGGCGATACCTTCGGATATACGCAGTATTTT,CASSLDLWTGDTFGYTQYF
TRBD1,TRBV4-1,-,TRBJ1-2,TGCGCCAGCAGCCAAGACCGGGGCAGGGGGCAGAGCGGCTACACCTTC,CASSQDRGRGQSGYTF
-,TRBV5-1,-,TRBJ1-2,TGCGCCAGCAGCTTGGGGGATCCGGCCGGCTACACCTTC,CASSLGDPAGYTF
TRBD1,TRBV5-1,-,TRBJ2-2,TGCGCCAGCAGCTTTAACCCCGTGACAGGGCCCACCGGGGAGCTGTTTTTT,CASSFNPVTGPTGELFF
-,TRBV5-6,-,TRBJ1-6,TGTGCCAGCAGCTTCCAGGGAAGACATTCACCCCTCCACTTT,CASSFQGRHSPLHF
TRBD2,TRBV5-1,-,TRBJ2-5,TGCGCCAGCAGACCGGGGACCCTAGCGGAGCAAGAGACCCAGTACTTC,CASRPGTLAEQETQYF
TRBD1,TRBV6-5,-,TRBJ2-5,TGTGCCAGCAGTTACGGATTAAGGACAGGGGTCGAGACCCAGTACTTC,CASSYGLRTGVETQYF
TRBD1,TRBV28,-,TRBJ2-6,TGTGCCAGCAGCCTCCTCATAGACACAGGGACAGGGACTGGGGCCAACGTCCTGACTTTC,CASSLLIDTGTGTGANVLTF
-,TRBV5-1,few,TRBJ2-3,TGCGCCAGCAGCCAGGGGGGCGGGGGCCGGGCAGATACGCAGTATTTT,CASSQGGGGRADTQYF
-,TRBV12-3/TRBV12-4,few,TRBJ1-1,TGTGCCAGCAGTCGTACGGAAGGGGATACTGAAGCTTTCTTT,CASSRTEGDTEAFF
-,TRBV20-1,-,TRBJ2-1,TGCAGTGCTAGGCGGGACCTCAGCTCCTACAATGAGCAGTTCTTC,CSARRDLSSYNEQFF
-,TRBV12-3/TRBV12-4,-,TRBJ2-4,TGTGCCAGCAGCCGAAGGGCGAGGGCCAAAAACATTCAGTACTTC,CASSRRARAKNIQYF
-,TRBV6-6,many,TRBJ2-7,TGTGCCAGCAGCGAGGCGAGGGGAGACGAGCAGTACTTC,CASSEARGDEQYF
-,TRBV5-1,few,TRBJ2-6,TGCGCCAGCAGCTTGGATATCTCTGGGGCCAACGTCCTGACTTTC,CASSLDISGANVLTF
TRBD1,TRBV20-1,few,TRBJ2-1,TGCAGTGCTAGAGTACAGGACAGGGCGAATGAGCAGTTCTTC,CSARVQDRANEQFF
-,TRBV2,-,TRBJ2-5,TGTGCCAACAGTGATTCTCTGGGCCCGCTCGGGAAGACCCAGTACTTC,CANSDSLGPLGKTQYF
-,TRBV29-1,-,TRBJ2-1,TGCAGCGTTCCCAAGGCGGGTACCTACAATGAGCAGTTCTTC,CSVPKAGTYNEQFF
TRBD1,TRBV4-2,-,TRBJ1-1,TGTGCCAGCAGCCAAGAGGACAGGAGGGGCACTGAAGCTTTCTTT,CASSQEDRRGTEAFF